These T cell receptor beta chains were read from a single sample in a study of PD-1 blockade in classical Hodgkin lymphoma. Here immunoSEQ multiplex PCR was the method, and the copy in TCRdb shows in-frame clones only, minus some. The sample includes approximately 15,000 clones, approximately 86% of them seen just once. The specimen was peripheral blood mononuclear cells (PBMCs). Every receptor here comes from a human donor with classical Hodgkin lymphoma. Each CDR3 is given with its conserved first and last residue. D genes are given only for firm matches. The listing skips clone size in some rows; elsewhere it reads once, few, many or a size class.

abundance | j_gene | v_gene | d_gene | CDR3aa | CDR3nt
- | TRBJ2-7 | TRBV5-1 | - | CASSGGRSYEQYF | TGCGCCAGCAGCGGCGGAAGGTCCTACGAGCAGTACTTC
- | TRBJ2-7 | TRBV25-1 | TRBD1 | CASSRASGTGANEQYF | TGTGCCAGCAGTAGAGCCTCCGGGACAGGGGCAAACGAGCAGTACTTC
- | TRBJ1-1 | TRBV6-6 | TRBD1 | CASSYSTGLGTEAFF | TGTGCCAGCAGTTACTCGACAGGGCTGGGCACTGAAGCTTTCTTT
- | TRBJ2-5 | TRBV27 | - | CASSKGHLRQETQYF | TGTGCCAGCAGCAAGGGACACTTGCGGCAAGAGACCCAGTACTTC
- | TRBJ1-1 | TRBV6-1 | TRBD1 | CASSSQGGLNTEAFF | TGTGCCAGCAGTTCACAGGGGGGTCTGAACACTGAAGCTTTCTTT
- | TRBJ1-2 | TRBV28 | - | CASIEVSPYGYTF | TGTGCCAGCATCGAGGTAAGCCCCTATGGCTACACCTTC
- | TRBJ2-7 | TRBV5-6 | - | CASSLESEQYF | TGTGCCAGCAGCTTGGAGAGCGAGCAGTACTTC
- | TRBJ2-1 | TRBV15 | TRBD2 | CATSRLAGYNEQFF | TGTGCCACCAGCAGACTAGCGGGGTACAATGAGCAGTTCTTC
few | TRBJ2-7 | TRBV7-9 | TRBD2 | CASSGGGRAHEQYF | TGTGCCAGCAGCGGCGGCGGGAGGGCCCACGAGCAGTACTTC
once | TRBJ1-2 | TRBV28 | - | CASSFEQRSYGYTF | TGTGCCAGCAGTTTCGAACAGAGGAGCTATGGCTACACCTTC
- | TRBJ2-7 | TRBV7-8 | - | CASSLARGLVYEQYF | TGTGCCAGCAGCTTAGCGAGAGGGTTGGTCTACGAGCAGTACTTC
- | TRBJ1-4 | TRBV5-1 | - | CASSLGVTNEKLFF | TGCGCCAGCAGCTTGGGTGTAACTAATGAAAAACTGTTTTTT
few | TRBJ2-2 | TRBV5-1 | - | CASSLRGAMITGELFF | TGCGCCAGCAGCTTACGGGGGGCGATGATCACCGGGGAGCTGTTTTTT
- | TRBJ2-5 | TRBV20-1 | - | CSAGPETQYF | TGCAGTGCGGGACCAGAGACCCAGTACTTC
- | TRBJ2-7 | TRBV5-1 | TRBD2 | CASSRTSGRSEQYF | TGCGCCAGCAGCCGGACTAGCGGGAGGAGCGAGCAGTACTTC